The 29 T cell receptor beta chains presented below share a single source sample, sequenced in a study of OX40 agonist ivuxolimab in advanced cancers. Sequencing used immunoSEQ multiplex PCR; TCRdb keeps in-frame clones, though not all of them. The table records around 35,000 clones, about 82% of them present only once. This sample comprised CD4+ or CD8+ T cells sorted from blood, obtained in a trial of the OX40 agonist ivuxolimab. These receptors all come from an adult with an advanced solid tumor such as melanoma, head and neck, liver or kidney cancer.

The CDR3: CASGLRGQGEKLFF. CDR3 in DNA: TGTGCCAGCGGATTAAGGGGACAGGGCGAAAAACTGTTTTTT. The chain combines TRBV7-9 with TRBJ1-4, with 9 nucleotides matching TRBD1. Germline lookup yields CDR1 SEHNR and CDR2 FQNEAQ (reference sequence). After removal of 8 bases from V and 8 bases from J, the junction contained 9 bases not matched to a gene. The CDR3 runs 14 residues.

The rearrangement joins TRBV19 to TRBJ2-4; TRBD2 matches at 8 bases. Trimming removed 11 bases from V and 5 bases from J; junction bases left unmatched: 17. The CDR3 runs 16 residues. The germline V gene has CDR1 LNHDA and CDR2 SQIVND (reference sequence). The CDR3 DNA follows: TGTGCCGCTAAGGGGGGGAGCGGGAGAGGGGAAAACATTCAGTACTTC. It yields the protein CAAKGGSGRGENIQYF.

The rearrangement uses TRBV10-3 and TRBJ2-1, with a possible D match to TRBD2 (7 bases). Looked up from germline, CDR1 is ENHRY and CDR2 is SYGVKD. Between the trimmed V and J ends, which lost 7 bases and 3 bases, there was a span of 19 bases. The CDR3 is 16 amino acids. CDR3 bases: TGTGCCATCACCGAAGGGGGGGCTAATATCTACAATGAGCAGTTCTTC. Protein: CAITEGGANIYNEQFF.

This chain connects TRBV9 to TRBJ1-6, with D possibly being TRBD1 (5 bases). V lost 0 bases, J lost 10 bases, and 14 bases lay in between. The CDR3 runs 15 residues. CDR1 SGDLS and CDR2 YYNGEE come from the germline V gene. The DNA for the CDR3 is TGTGCCAGCAGCGTAGTGGGCAGGGCGGGCTCACCCCTCCACTTT. Its translation is CASSVVGRAGSPLHF. The entire variable domain, with the rest obtained from reference TRBV9 and TRBJ1-6, is as follows: DSGVTQTPKHLITATGQRVTLRCSPRSGDLSVYWYQQSLDQGLQFLIQYYNGEERAKGNILERFSAQQFPDLHSELNLSSLELGDSALYFCASSVVGRAGSPLHFGNGTRLTVT.

The CDR3 spells CASSPGTGGVSEQYF. The DNA of the CDR3 is TGTGCCAGCAGCCCGGGGACAGGTGGTGTGAGCGAGCAGTACTTC. This chain uses TRBV7-9 with TRBJ2-5; the match to TRBD1 covers 8 bases. The J call is uncertain, as TRBJ2-7 better fits the DNA end. This CDR3 has 15 residues. Germline loops: CDR1 SEHNR, CDR2 FQNEAQ (reference sequence).

The chain joins TRBV2 to TRBJ2-5, with TRBD1 as a possible D gene (7 bases). CDR3 length: 13 residues. CDR1 is SNHLY and CDR2 is FYNNEI in the germline V gene. The V gene lost 8 bases and the J gene lost 1 base, with 11 bases spanning the gap. The CDR3, as DNA: TGTGCCAGCCTCAGGGGGGCCCAAGAGACCCAGTACTTC. Its translation is CASLRGAQETQYF.

The genes are TRBV5-1 and TRBJ1-4; 7 bases fit TRBD1. V was pared by 0 bases and J by 3 bases, with 2 bases of the junction left unmatched. CDR1 is SGHRS and CDR2 is YFSETQ in the germline V gene. The CDR3 contains 15 residues. CDR3 bases: TGCGCCAGCAGCTTGGGAGGGACAGCTAATGAAAAACTGTTTTTT. Its protein product is CASSLGGTANEKLFF.

The rearrangement joins TRBV2 to TRBJ2-7; TRBD2 might be the D (5 bases). Trimming took 2 bases from V and 2 from J, leaving 13 bases between them. Germline-derived CDR1 and CDR2 are SNHLY and FYNNEI. The length of the CDR3 is 15 residues. CDR3 sequence: CASSEFSGSTYEQYF. DNA of the CDR3: TGTGCCAGCAGTGAATTTTCGGGATCTACCTACGAGCAGTACTTC.

V usage is TRBV2 and J usage is TRBJ1-5, with 8 bases fitting TRBD1. The CDR3 is made up of 14 amino acids. Germline V gives CDR1 SNHLY, CDR2 FYNNEI. The V gene end was trimmed by 6 bases and the J gene end by 3 bases; junction bases not matched to a gene: 4. CDR3 sequence (DNA): TGTGCCAGCAGGACAGGGGCCTACAATCAGCCCCAGCATTTT. It translates to CASRTGAYNQPQHF. Full variable domain (remainder filled in from reference TRBV2 and TRBJ1-5): EPEVTQTPSHQVTQMGQEVILRCVPISNHLYFYWYRQILGQKVEFLVSFYNNEISEKSEIFDDQFSVERPDGSNFTLKIRSTKLEDSAMYFCASRTGAYNQPQHFGDGTRLSIL.

The CDR3 region is CASTSPRSYEQYF. In DNA, the CDR3 is TGTGCCAGCACCTCGCCGCGCAGCTACGAGCAGTACTTC. This chain connects TRBV6-6 to TRBJ2-7; no clear D. Germline CDR1 MNHNY, CDR2 SVGAGI (reference sequence). The CDR3 runs 13 residues. V lost 7 bases and J 3 bases, leaving 13 bases between the germline ends.

This clone was detected ten times or more. The chain joins TRBV6-5 to TRBJ1-1; D gene uncertain. Trimming shortened V by 1 base and J by 1 base, and 4 bases separated the two germline ends. CDR3 size: 13 residues. Germline values: CDR1 MNHEY, CDR2 SVGAGI. Written as DNA, the CDR3 is TGTGCCAGCAGTTACTTGCGGAACACTGAAGCTTTCTTT. Its translation is CASSYLRNTEAFF.

J is TRBJ1-6 and V is TRBV5-1; a weak D match, TRBD1 (6 bases). Trimming took 4 bases from V and 6 from J, leaving 11 bases between them. Germline CDR1 reads SGHRS; CDR2 reads YFSETQ. The CDR3 length is 14 residues. CDR3 bases: TGCGCCAGCAGCCCCTGGGACACTAATTCACCCCTCCACTTT. Protein: CASSPWDTNSPLHF. The variable domain in full, completed from reference TRBV5-1 and TRBJ1-6, reads KAGVTQTPRYLIKTRGQQVTLSCSPISGHRSVSWYQQTPGQGLQFLFEYFSETQRNKGNFPGRFSGRQFSNSRSEMNVSTLELGDSALYLCASSPWDTNSPLHFGNGTRLTVT.

This rearrangement joins TRBV30 to TRBJ2-3; weak D call: TRBD1 (5 bases). CDR3 length: 16 amino acids. V was shortened by 2 bases and J by 2 bases, with 17 bases between the two germline ends. The germline CDR1 and CDR2 sequences are GTSNPN and SVGIG (reference sequence). The CDR3 DNA reads as TGTGCCTGGAGTTCAATTGGGGCTAGTTTCACAGATACGCAGTATTTT. Encoded protein: CAWSSIGASFTDTQYF.

The CDR3 DNA follows: TGTGCCAGCCTACAGGGGGCCCCTTTGAACACTGAAGCTTTCTTT. It codes for CASLQGAPLNTEAFF. V is TRBV6-1 and J is TRBJ1-1; 9 bases match TRBD1. The ends lost 8 bases at V and 0 bases at J; junction bases unmatched: 7. The CDR3 consists of 15 residues. Per the germline V gene, CDR1 is MNHNS and CDR2 is SASEGT.

Only one count was recorded for this clone. The rearrangement links TRBV7-8 to TRBJ2-5; 7 bases align to TRBD1. Germline V gene sequence: CDR1 SGHVS, CDR2 FQNEAQ. V shed 5 bases and J 2 bases; nucleotides not matched to a gene: 8. This CDR3 is built from 15 residues. The CDR3 sequence is CASSAMGQKQETQYF. The DNA for the CDR3 is TGTGCCAGCAGCGCCATGGGACAGAAACAAGAGACCCAGTACTTC. The full variable domain, with the rest looked up from reference TRBV7-8 and TRBJ2-5, is GAGVSQSPRYKVAKRGQDVALRCDPISGHVSLFWYQQALGQGPEFLTYFQNEAQLDKSGLPSDRFFAERPEGSVSTLKIQRTQQEDSAVYLCASSAMGQKQETQYFGPGTRLLVL.

As concerns this clone: At one boundary the junction diverges from the germline segment, which might be a read error. The chain links TRBV27 to TRBJ2-1, with 9 bases that match TRBD2. The CDR3 consists of 15 residues. The V gene's germline CDR1 is MNHEY and CDR2 SMNVEV (reference sequence). In DNA, the CDR3 is TGTGCCAGCAGCTTATGGGGTAGCGGGAGTGATGAGCAGTTCTTC. The encoded protein is CASSLWGSGSDEQFF.

The genes are TRBV6-5 and TRBJ1-1; D call uncertain. Trimming pared 4 bases from V and 2 bases from J, leaving 8 bases between. Germline V lookup: CDR1 MNHEY, CDR2 SVGAGI. CDR3 length equals 13 residues. The CDR3 loop is CASSSTGNTEAFF. The CDR3, as DNA: TGTGCCAGCAGTTCGACGGGAAACACTGAAGCTTTCTTT.

The genes are TRBV11-1 and TRBJ2-3, with D perhaps TRBD1 (6 bases). This CDR3 contains 15 residues. V lost 6 bases, J lost 6 bases, and 19 bases lay in between. The germline CDR1 and CDR2 sequences are SGHAT and FQDESV (reference sequence). CDR3 nucleotides: TGTGCCAGCAGGAACAGGGTTACCTTTCCGGATACGCAGTATTTT. This codes for CASRNRVTFPDTQYF.

V usage is TRBV5-1 and J usage is TRBJ2-7; maybe TRBD1 (5 bases). This CDR3 has 14 residues. Trimming removed 0 bases at V and 2 bases at J, with 9 bases between. Germline CDR1 is SGHRS and CDR2 is YFSETQ. Here the CDR3 DNA reads TGCGCCAGCAGCTTGGATCAGGGAACCTACGAGCAGTACTTC. Protein: CASSLDQGTYEQYF.

This clone occurred a few times. The rearrangement uses TRBV6-5 and TRBJ2-7, with TRBD1 as a possible D gene (5 bases). Germline V CDR1 and CDR2: MNHEY, SVGAGI. CDR3 length equals 15 residues. Between the trimmed V and J ends, which lost 2 bases and 0 bases, there was a span of 11 bases. The CDR3 coding sequence is TGTGCCAGCAGTTACAGGACAAGCTTCTCCTACGAGCAGTACTTC. It specifies CASSYRTSFSYEQYF.

V and J are TRBV6-1 and TRBJ2-5; 7 bases fit TRBD2. Germline assignment: CDR1 MNHNS and CDR2 SASEGT. Trimming at V came to 4 bases and at J to 3 bases, leaving 11 bases not matched to a gene. The CDR3 consists of 16 residues. The CDR3 DNA sequence: TGTGCCAGCAGTGGTCATCGGCTAGCGGAAAAAGAGACCCAGTACTTC. It specifies CASSGHRLAEKETQYF.

This rearrangement joins TRBV6-5 to TRBJ2-2, with no clear D. The V and J ends lost 8 bases and 4 bases respectively, with 14 bases between them. The CDR3 is 14 residues long. The V gene's germline CDR1 is MNHEY and CDR2 SVGAGI. CDR3 nucleotide sequence: TGTGCCAGCCTTTCCCCTTTCGGCACCGGGGAGCTGTTTTTT. This translates into CASLSPFGTGELFF.

CDR3 residues: CASSPRTSGGASSYEQYF. The CDR3 DNA reads as TGTGCCAGCAGCCCCCGGACTAGCGGGGGGGCCAGCTCCTACGAGCAGTACTTC. The J gene is TRBJ2-7, the V gene TRBV7-5; the DNA was not used to check the table's D call, TRBD2. TRBV7-5 is described as a pseudogene. The CDR3 has 18 residues.

J is TRBJ2-7 and V is TRBV5-1; TRBD1 matches 8 bases. Germline V CDR1 and CDR2: SGHRS, YFSETQ. The CDR3 totals 14 residues. V lost 3 bases and J lost 7; bases outside the gene matches: 9. The CDR3 loop reads CASSWDRPFREQYF. CDR3 sequence (DNA): TGCGCCAGCAGCTGGGACAGGCCCTTTCGAGAGCAGTACTTC.

The chain is built from TRBV5-1 and TRBJ2-7; perhaps TRBD1 as D (5 bases). The CDR3 has 13 residues. The germline gives CDR1 SGHRS, CDR2 YFSETQ. V was trimmed by 2 bases and J by 3 bases, leaving 9 bases between them. CDR3 DNA: TGCGCCAGCAGCTTACAGGACGGCTACGAGCAGTACTTC. This encodes CASSLQDGYEQYF.

The V gene is TRBV4-2, the J gene TRBJ2-6; unclear D gene. Germline V gene data show CDR1 as LGHNA and CDR2 as YNFKEQ. V was shortened by 0 bases and J by 0 bases, with 6 bases between the two germline ends. The CDR3 is 16 residues long. The DNA for the CDR3 is TGTGCCAGCAGCCAAGATCAGAACTCTGGGGCCAACGTCCTGACTTTC. Translating it yields CASSQDQNSGANVLTF.

V usage is TRBV5-1 and J usage is TRBJ2-5; TRBD1 aligns across 9 bases. Per germline, CDR1 SGHRS and CDR2 YFSETQ. With 2 bases clipped from V and 2 bases from J, the junction kept 4 bases outside the gene matches. This CDR3 is built from 15 residues. CDR3 in DNA: TGCGCCAGCAGCTTAGGGGGACAGGGTCAAGAGACCCAGTACTTC. Its translation: CASSLGGQGQETQYF.

This clone was picked up one time. V gene TRBV19 combines with J gene TRBJ1-1, with a tentative D call TRBD1 (6 bases). V shed 6 bases and J shed 7 bases, with 18 bases lying between them. In germline, CDR1 is LNHDA, CDR2 SQIVND (reference sequence). The CDR3 consists of 14 residues. This CDR3 reads CASRSSGAGSEAFF. The CDR3 DNA reads TGTGCCAGTAGATCGTCGGGGGCAGGCAGTGAAGCTTTCTTT. The whole variable domain, remainder taken from reference TRBV19 and TRBJ1-1, is DGGITQSPKYLFRKEGQNVTLSCEQNLNHDAMYWYRQDPGQGLRLIYYSQIVNDFQKGDIAEGYSVSREKKESFPLTVTSAQKNPTAFYLCASRSSGAGSEAFFGQGTRLTVV.

The gene calls are TRBV18 and TRBJ2-1; no clear D. Deletions cut 3 bases from V and 5 bases from J, with 5 bases between. This CDR3 contains 12 residues. Germline CDR1 KGHSH, CDR2 LQKENI. The DNA for the CDR3 is TGTGCCAGCTCACCGCGGCACAATGAGCAGTTCTTC. The encoded protein is CASSPRHNEQFF.